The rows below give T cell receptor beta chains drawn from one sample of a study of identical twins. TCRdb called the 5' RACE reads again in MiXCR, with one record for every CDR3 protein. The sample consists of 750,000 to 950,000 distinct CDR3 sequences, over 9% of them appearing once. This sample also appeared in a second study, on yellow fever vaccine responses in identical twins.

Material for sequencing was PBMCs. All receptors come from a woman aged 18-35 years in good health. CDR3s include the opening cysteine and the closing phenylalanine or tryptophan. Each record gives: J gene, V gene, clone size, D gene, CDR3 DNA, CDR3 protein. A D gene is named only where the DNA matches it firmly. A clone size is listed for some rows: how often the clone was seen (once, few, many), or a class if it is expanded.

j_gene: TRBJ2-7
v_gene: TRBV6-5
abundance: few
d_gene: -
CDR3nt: TGTGCCAGCAGTTACTTTCCAGGTACCTACGAGCAGTACTTC
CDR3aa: CASSYFPGTYEQYF

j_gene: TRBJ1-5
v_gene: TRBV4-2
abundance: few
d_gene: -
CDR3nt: TGTGCCAGCAGCCAAGTTGTAGGCAATCAGCCCCAGCATTTT
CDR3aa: CASSQVVGNQPQHF

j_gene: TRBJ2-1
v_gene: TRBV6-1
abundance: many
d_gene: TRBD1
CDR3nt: TGTGCCAGCAGACCCATCGACAGGGCCAATGAGCAGTTCTTC
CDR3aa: CASRPIDRANEQFF

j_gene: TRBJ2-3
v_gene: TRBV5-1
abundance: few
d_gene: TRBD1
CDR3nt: TGCGCCAGCAGCTTGGGAGAGGACAGGGTTACGGGTGATACGCAGTATTTT
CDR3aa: CASSLGEDRVTGDTQYF

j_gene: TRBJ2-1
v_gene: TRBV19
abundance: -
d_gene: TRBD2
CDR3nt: TGTGCCAGTAAACCTGGGGGGGTCTCCTACAATGAGCAGTTCTTC
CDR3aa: CASKPGGVSYNEQFF

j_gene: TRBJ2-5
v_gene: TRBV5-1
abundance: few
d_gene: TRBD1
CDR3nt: TGCGCCAGCAGCTTGGCCGGGACAGGGGTCGTCGAGACCCAGTACTTC
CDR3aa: CASSLAGTGVVETQYF

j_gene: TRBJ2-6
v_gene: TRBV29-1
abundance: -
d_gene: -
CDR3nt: TGCAGCGTTGTGGTAAAGGGGAGCGGGGCCAACGTCCTGACTTTC
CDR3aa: CSVVVKGSGANVLTF

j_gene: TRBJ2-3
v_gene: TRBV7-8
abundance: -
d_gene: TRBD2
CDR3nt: TGTGCCAGCAGCTTAGTTCCATTCGGGAGGGCCCACCTGAGCACAGATACGCAGTATTTT
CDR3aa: CASSLVPFGRAHLSTDTQYF

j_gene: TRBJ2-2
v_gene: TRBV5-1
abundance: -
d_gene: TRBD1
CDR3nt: TGCGCCAGCAGCGGGACTGGACAGGGACCTTCCGGGGAGCTGTTTTTT
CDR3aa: CASSGTGQGPSGELFF

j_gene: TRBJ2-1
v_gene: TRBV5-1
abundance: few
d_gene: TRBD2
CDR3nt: TGCGCCAGCAGCTTGTGGGGTCCGGGACTAGCGGGAAACAATGAGCAGTTCTTC
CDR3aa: CASSLWGPGLAGNNEQFF

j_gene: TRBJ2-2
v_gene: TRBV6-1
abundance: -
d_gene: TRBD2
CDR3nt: TGTGCCAGCACCCAACTAGCGGGAATGTCCACCGGGGAGCTGTTTTTT
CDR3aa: CASTQLAGMSTGELFF

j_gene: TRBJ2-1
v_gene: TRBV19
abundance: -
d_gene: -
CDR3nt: TGTGCCAGTGGAAAGGGCAGTTTGAACAATGAGCAGTTCTTC
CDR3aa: CASGKGSLNNEQFF

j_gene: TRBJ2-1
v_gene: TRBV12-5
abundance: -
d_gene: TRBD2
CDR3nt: TGTGCTAGTGGTGCCCCCGCTGGCGGGGGTTCCTACAATGAGCAGTTCTTC
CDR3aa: CASGAPAGGGSYNEQFF

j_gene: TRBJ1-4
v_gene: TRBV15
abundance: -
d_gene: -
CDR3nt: TGTGCCACCTCCGACTTGATCATAGGGGAAAAACTGTTTTTT
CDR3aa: CATSDLIIGEKLFF

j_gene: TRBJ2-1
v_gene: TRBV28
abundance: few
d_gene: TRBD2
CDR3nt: TGTGCCATAGCAGTGGGAAGCGGGAGGGCCGGATACAATGAGCAGTTCTTC
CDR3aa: CAIAVGSGRAGYNEQFF

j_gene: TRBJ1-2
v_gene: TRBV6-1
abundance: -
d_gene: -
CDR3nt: TGTGCCAGCAGTACCCTTCTGGGCCCAGAGAACTATGGCTACACCTTC
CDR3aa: CASSTLLGPENYGYTF

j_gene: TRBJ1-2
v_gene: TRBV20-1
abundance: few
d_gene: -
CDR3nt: TGCAGTGCTTTCGGGAGTGTCGGCTACACCTTC
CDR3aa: CSAFGSVGYTF

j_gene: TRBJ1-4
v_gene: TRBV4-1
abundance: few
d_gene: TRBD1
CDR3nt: TGCGCCAGCAGCCAAGATAGATCGGGGACAGTTACTAATGAAAAACTGTTTTTT
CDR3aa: CASSQDRSGTVTNEKLFF

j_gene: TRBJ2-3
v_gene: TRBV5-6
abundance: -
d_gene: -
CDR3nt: TGTGCCAGCAGCCAATGGGACCGCCGGAACATGCATACGCAGTATTTT
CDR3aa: CASSQWDRRNMHTQYF

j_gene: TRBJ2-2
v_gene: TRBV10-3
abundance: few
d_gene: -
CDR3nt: TGTGCCATCAGCCCCAAGGGTTTCACCGGGGAGCTGTTTTTT
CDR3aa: CAISPKGFTGELFF

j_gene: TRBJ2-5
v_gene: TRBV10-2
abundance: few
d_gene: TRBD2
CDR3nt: TGCGCCAGCAGAGGGACTAGCGGGGTTGAGACCCAGTACTTC
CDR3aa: CASRGTSGVETQYF

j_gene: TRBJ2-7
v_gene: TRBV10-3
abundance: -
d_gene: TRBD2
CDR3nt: TGTGCCATCACCCTGGGACTAGCGGGAGCCTACGAGCAGTACTTC
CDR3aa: CAITLGLAGAYEQYF

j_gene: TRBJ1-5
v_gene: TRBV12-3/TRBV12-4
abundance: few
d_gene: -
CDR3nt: TGTGCCAGCAGTTGGGGCCCGCACACGGCAGGGGAGAATCAGCCCCAGCATTTT
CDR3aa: CASSWGPHTAGENQPQHF

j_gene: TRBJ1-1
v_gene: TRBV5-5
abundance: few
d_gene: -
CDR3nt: TGTGCCAGCAGCTTGGTCAGGGAGCCCACTGAAGCTTTCTTT
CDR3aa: CASSLVREPTEAFF

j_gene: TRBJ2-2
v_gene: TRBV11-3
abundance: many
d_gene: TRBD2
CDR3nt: TGTGCCAGCAGCCGGGGACTAGCGAACACCGGGGAGCTGTTTTTT
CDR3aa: CASSRGLANTGELFF

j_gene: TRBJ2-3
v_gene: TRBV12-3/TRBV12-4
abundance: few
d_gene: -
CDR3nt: TGTGCCAGCAGCCCCGGGGTCTACACAGATACGCAGTATTTT
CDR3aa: CASSPGVYTDTQYF

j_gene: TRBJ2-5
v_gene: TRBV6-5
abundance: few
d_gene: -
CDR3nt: TGTGCCAGCAGTTACGGTGTTCTTTTGGGTCCCCAAGAGACCCAGTACTTC
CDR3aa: CASSYGVLLGPQETQYF

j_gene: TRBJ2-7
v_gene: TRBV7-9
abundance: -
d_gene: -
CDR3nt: TGTGCCAGCAGCAAGGGGGGGTTCCCATCCATCTACGAGCAGTACTTC
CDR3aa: CASSKGGFPSIYEQYF

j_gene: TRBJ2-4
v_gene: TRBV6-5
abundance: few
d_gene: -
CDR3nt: TGTGCCAGCAGTTACGGGGGTTTAACCAAAAACATTCAGTACTTC
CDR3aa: CASSYGGLTKNIQYF